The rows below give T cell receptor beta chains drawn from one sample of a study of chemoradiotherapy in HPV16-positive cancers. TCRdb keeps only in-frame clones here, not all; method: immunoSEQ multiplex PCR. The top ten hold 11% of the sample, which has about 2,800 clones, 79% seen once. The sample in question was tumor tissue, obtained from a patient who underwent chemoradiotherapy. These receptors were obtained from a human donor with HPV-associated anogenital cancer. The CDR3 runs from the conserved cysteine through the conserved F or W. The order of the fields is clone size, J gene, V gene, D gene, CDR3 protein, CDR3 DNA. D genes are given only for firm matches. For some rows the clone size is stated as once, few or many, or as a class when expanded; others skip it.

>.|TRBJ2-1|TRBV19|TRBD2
CASSRSSGDEQFF
TGTGCCAGTAGTCGGTCTAGCGGGGATGAGCAGTTCTTC
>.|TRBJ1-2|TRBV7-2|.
CASSNGAFGGGGYTF
TGTGCCAGCAGCAACGGGGCCTTCGGGGGCGGTGGCTACACCTTC
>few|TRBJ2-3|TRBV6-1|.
CASRQGGSDTQYF
TGTGCCAGCAGGCAGGGTGGGTCAGATACGCAGTATTTT
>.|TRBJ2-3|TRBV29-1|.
CSVHRDREIRTQYF
TGCAGCGTCCACCGGGACCGTGAGATCCGTACGCAGTATTTT
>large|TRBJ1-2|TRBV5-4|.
CASRDTRGDYGYTF
TGTGCCAGCAGAGACACCAGGGGCGACTATGGCTACACCTTC
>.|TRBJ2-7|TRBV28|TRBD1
CASSVWSDRGGEQYF
TGTGCCAGCAGCGTTTGGAGTGACAGGGGGGGCGAGCAGTACTTC
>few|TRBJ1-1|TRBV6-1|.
CASSFGLTNTEAFF
TGTGCCAGCAGTTTCGGACTGACGAACACTGAAGCTTTCTTT
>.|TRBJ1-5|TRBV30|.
CAWSEENSNQPQHF
TGTGCCTGGAGTGAAGAAAATAGCAATCAGCCCCAGCATTTT
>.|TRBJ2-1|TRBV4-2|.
CASSQENAGPSYNEQFF
TGTGCCAGCAGCCAAGAGAATGCGGGGCCATCCTACAATGAGCAGTTCTTC
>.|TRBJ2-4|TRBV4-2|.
CASSHLGGQENIQYF
TGTGCCAGCAGCCATTTAGGAGGCCAAGAGAACATTCAGTACTTC
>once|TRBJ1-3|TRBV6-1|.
CATHPGSSGNTIYF
TGTGCCACTCACCCAGGGAGCTCTGGAAACACCATATATTTT
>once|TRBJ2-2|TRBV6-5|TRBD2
CASSRLAGRGELFF
TGTGCCAGCAGTCGACTAGCGGGCCGCGGGGAGCTGTTTTTT
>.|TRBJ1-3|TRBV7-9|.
CASSFDSLSSGNTIYF
TGTGCCAGCAGCTTCGACAGCTTGAGCTCTGGAAACACCATATATTTT
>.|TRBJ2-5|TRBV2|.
CASSERETQYF
TGTGCCAGCAGTGAGCGAGAGACCCAGTACTTC
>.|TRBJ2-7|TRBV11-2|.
CASSLVRGYEQYF
TGTGCCAGCAGCTTAGTTCGTGGTTACGAGCAGTACTTC
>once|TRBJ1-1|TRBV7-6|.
CASSLVGGRAFF
TGTGCCAGCAGCTTAGTGGGGGGCAGAGCTTTCTTT
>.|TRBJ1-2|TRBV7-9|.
CASSSRGDGYTF
TGTGCCAGCAGCTCCCGGGGGGATGGCTACACCTTC